These 17 T cell receptor beta chains were sequenced from one sample in a study of OX40 agonist ivuxolimab in advanced cancers. TCRdb's copy holds only in-frame clones and misses some; the assay was immunoSEQ multiplex PCR. The sample records around 86,000 clones, about 89% being singletons. The sample in question was CD4+ or CD8+ T cells sorted from blood, obtained in a trial of the OX40 agonist ivuxolimab. Receptor source: an adult with an advanced solid tumor such as melanoma, head and neck, liver or kidney cancer.

The chain combines TRBV10-3 with TRBJ2-1; 14 nucleotides line up with TRBD2. Germline V gene data show CDR1 as ENHRY and CDR2 as SYGVKD. V trimming: 5 bases; J trimming: 4 bases; junction bases outside the gene matches: 16. This CDR3 spans 20 amino acids. CDR3 loop: CAISSRVGLAGEKGYNEQFF. The CDR3 coding sequence is TGTGCCATCAGTTCACGAGTGGGACTAGCGGGAGAGAAGGGGTACAATGAGCAGTTCTTC.

This clone was detected once. This chain uses TRBV7-2 with TRBJ2-2; D remains unclear. The CDR3 runs 15 residues. V lost 4 bases and J lost 2, with 11 bases in between. The germline gives CDR1 SGHTA, CDR2 FQGNSA. CDR3 bases: TGTGCCAGCAGCTCTCCGATGCTAAACACCGGGGAGCTGTTTTTT. This gives the protein CASSSPMLNTGELFF.

V gene TRBV18 combines with J gene TRBJ2-1; D not certain. Germline CDR1 and CDR2: KGHSH and LQKENI. V was clipped by 9 bases and J by 9 bases, with 15 bases between them. CDR3 length equals 12 residues. This CDR3 reads CASRGSSSEQFF. In DNA, the CDR3 is TGTGCCAGTCGTGGATCTTCCTCTGAGCAGTTCTTC.

The chain joins TRBV11-3 to TRBJ2-3, with 10 bases lining up with TRBD2. CDR1 is SGHNT and CDR2 is YENEEA in the germline V gene. The V segment lost 4 bases and the J segment 2 bases; nucleotides outside the gene matches: 6. The CDR3 has 16 residues. The CDR3 DNA reads as TGTGCCAGCAGCTCTAGCGGGAGTACGCCCACAGATACGCAGTATTTT. Residues: CASSSSGSTPTDTQYF.

The J gene is TRBJ2-1, the V gene TRBV6-6, with 7 positions matching TRBD1. V gave up 5 bases and J gave up 2 bases; unmatched junction bases: 0. This CDR3 comprises 13 residues. Germline values: CDR1 MNHNY, CDR2 SVGAGI (reference sequence). The DNA for the CDR3 is TGTGCCAGCAGTGGGACAGCCTACAATGAGCAGTTCTTC. Its protein is CASSGTAYNEQFF.

The J gene is TRBJ1-2, the V gene TRBV18; D perhaps matches TRBD1 (6 bases). Trimming removed 3 bases at V and 3 bases at J, with 11 bases between. CDR1 is KGHSH, CDR2 LQKENI, per germline. The CDR3 is 14 amino acids. DNA of the CDR3: TGTGCCAGCTCACCCACCGGACAGTACTATGGCTACACCTTC. Amino acid sequence: CASSPTGQYYGYTF.

The V call is TRBV7-9, the J call TRBJ2-7; no clear D gene. The CDR3 is 15 residues long. Germline V gene sequence: CDR1 SEHNR, CDR2 FQNEAQ (reference sequence). Trimming removed 5 bases at V and 4 bases at J, with 18 bases between. Here the CDR3 DNA reads TGTGCCAGCAGCCTTCTGGGTGGGAACCCGTACGAGCAGTACTTC. Its protein is CASSLLGGNPYEQYF.

The V and J genes are TRBV30 and TRBJ2-1, with a weak D call TRBD2 (6 bases). V dropped 4 bases and J dropped 1 base, with 11 bases sitting between them. The CDR3 loop spans 14 amino acids. CDR1 is GTSNPN and CDR2 is SVGIG in the germline V gene (reference sequence). This chain's CDR3 is CAWTGRGSYNEQFF. Here the CDR3 DNA reads TGTGCCTGGACGGGGCGGGGATCCTACAATGAGCAGTTCTTC.

V gene TRBV10-3 combines with J gene TRBJ2-7, with 7 bases aligning to TRBD2. CDR1 and CDR2 (germline): ENHRY, SYGVKD. The trim removed 4 bases at V and 4 bases at J, leaving 7 bases unmatched. The CDR3 consists of 14 residues. The CDR3 DNA sequence: TGTGCCATCAGTGGTTCTAGCGGAACATACGAGCAGTACTTC. This sequence encodes CAISGSSGTYEQYF.

This chain links TRBV2 with TRBJ1-2; D is uncertain. Germline V CDR1 and CDR2: SNHLY, FYNNEI. V lost 6 bases, J lost 3 bases, and 14 bases lay in between. This CDR3 has 14 residues. The chain's CDR3 is CASSSGGWDYGYTF. As DNA, the CDR3 is TGTGCCAGCAGCTCGGGAGGTTGGGACTATGGCTACACCTTC.

As DNA, the CDR3 is TGTGCCACCAGGGGGCAGAGCACGTCAGTCAACGAGCAGTACTTC. Its protein is CATRGQSTSVNEQYF. The chain couples TRBV10-3 to TRBJ2-7, with TRBD1 matching over 8 bases. This CDR3 is 15 amino acids long. Unmatched junction bases numbered 16, after V lost 10 bases and J lost 5 bases. Germline assignment: CDR1 ENHRY and CDR2 SYGVKD.

The chain couples TRBV7-9 to TRBJ2-7; D possibly matches TRBD1 or TRBD2 (6 bases each). The CDR3 covers 16 residues. The V gene's germline CDR1 is SEHNR and CDR2 FQNEAQ (reference sequence). The V and J ends lost 3 bases and 8 bases respectively, with 23 bases between them. As DNA, the CDR3 is TGTGCCAGCAGCTTCCGTCCTGAGAGGGGGGTATTTCAGCAGTACTTC. Translating it yields CASSFRPERGVFQQYF.

The chain recombines TRBV6-5 with TRBJ2-1; 7 bases map to TRBD2. The CDR3 sequence is 16 residues long. Germline CDR1 is MNHEY and CDR2 is SVGAGI. The V and J ends lost 0 bases and 3 bases, in that order; junction bases with no gene match: 5. CDR3 in amino acids: CASSYSKTSDYNEQFF. The CDR3 DNA is TGTGCCAGCAGTTACTCGAAAACTAGCGACTACAATGAGCAGTTCTTC.

The chain is built from TRBV19 and TRBJ1-5; the D is unclear. V lost 0 bases and J 6 bases, leaving 21 bases between the germline ends. This CDR3 has 18 amino acids. Germline CDR1 reads LNHDA; CDR2 reads SQIVND (reference sequence). The CDR3 DNA is TGTGCCAGTAGTATAGATGGTCATGAGTGGGGAGTGCGTCAGCCCCAGCATTTT. It codes for CASSIDGHEWGVRQPQHF. The variable domain in full, with the rest retrieved from reference TRBV19 and TRBJ1-5, is DGGITQSPKYLFRKEGQNVTLSCEQNLNHDAMYWYRQDPGQGLRLIYYSQIVNDFQKGDIAEGYSVSREKKESFPLTVTSAQKNPTAFYLCASSIDGHEWGVRQPQHFGDGTRLSIL.

The chain uses TRBV6-1 and TRBJ1-2, with D tentatively TRBD1 (6 bases). The germline V and J ends were trimmed by 8 bases and 3 bases, with 13 bases remaining between them. Germline V CDR1 and CDR2: MNHNS, SASEGT. The CDR3 is 13 residues long. As DNA, the CDR3 is TGTGCCAGCGCTCCAGGGGACGACTATGGCTACACCTTC. Residues: CASAPGDDYGYTF.

This sequence joins TRBV11-2 and TRBJ2-5; D uncertain. The ends were cut back, 1 base at V and 1 base at J, with 13 bases in the middle. CDR3 length: 16 residues. Germline CDR1 is SGHAT and CDR2 is FQNNGV. CDR3 sequence reads: CASSLAPVTAQETQYF. CDR3 coding DNA: TGTGCCAGCAGCTTAGCCCCAGTGACCGCCCAAGAGACCCAGTACTTC.

CDR3 sequence: CAWSAGTVSEKLFF. As DNA, the CDR3 is TGTGCCTGGAGTGCCGGGACAGTGAGCGAAAAACTGTTTTTT. The chain is built from TRBV30 and TRBJ1-4; TRBD1 matches 7 bases. CDR1 GTSNPN and CDR2 SVGIG come from the germline V gene (reference sequence). V shed 1 base and J 8 bases; nucleotides not matched to a gene: 7. This CDR3 is 14 amino acids long. Based on the CDR3 plus reference TRBV30 and TRBJ1-4, the full variable domain is SQTIHQWPATLVQPVGSPLSLECTVEGTSNPNLYWYRQAAGRGLQLLFYSVGIGQISSEVPQNLSASRPQDRQFILSSKKLLLSDSGFYLCAWSAGTVSEKLFFGSGTQLSVL.